This T cell receptor beta chain was recovered during a study of blood T cell repertoires in COVID-19. Study information: The United States, Italy and Spain were the sources of the acute and convalescent COVID-19 samples. Sources were T cells, B-cell-depleted T cells, or PBMCs; the material itself was cDNA or gDNA.

CDR3 length equals 15 residues. V gave up 3 bases and J gave up 11 bases; unmatched junction bases: 9. Germline assignment: CDR1 MNHEY and CDR2 SMNVEV (reference sequence). Participants, about 18 to 90 years old, spanned about two dozen US areas. In the original processing: The assay estimated nucleated cells by amplifying reference gene primers. Here immunoSEQ multiplex PCR was the method, and the copy in TCRdb shows in-frame clones only, minus some. The D gene and trimming were derived from the DNA, and the V and J assignments and clone size from that table. The sample has fewer than 450,000 clones; roughly 87% are singletons.

The sequencing sample was made of PBMCs or T cells enriched from blood (not recorded which). The source is a man between 18 and 29 years old who had recovered from COVID-19. The chain has TRBV27 and TRBJ1-6, with TRBD1 identical over 8 bases. The CDR3 protein is CASSLVGQGAPPLHF. In nucleotides, the CDR3 is TGTGCCAGCAGTTTGGTAGGGCAGGGGGCTCCACCCCTCCACTTT.